This T cell receptor beta chain stems from a study of cytomegalovirus exposure and HLA in healthy donors. The PCR was carried out with 60 Vbeta primers and 13 Jbeta primers. Clones were sequenced by immunoSEQ multiplex PCR, and TCRdb holds only the in-frame ones, with some missing. Here the sample spans about 130,000 clones, about four fifths being singletons. The CDR3 length is 19 residues. Germline CDR1 SGHRS, CDR2 YFSETQ. The V gene end was trimmed by 5 bases and the J gene end by 1 base; junction bases not matched to a gene: 14. In its sample, this clone was seen a few times. What it binds is unknown. Study-wide results and caveats: Reportedly, a later analysis found an Asian-associated ancestry cluster had fewer N-insertions than the roughly 700-donor mean. Altogether, 170 or so TCR beta chains were recorded as cytomegalovirus-associated.

Sequenced sample: PBMCs. The clonotype was recovered from a man aged 25-45 years in good health and CMV-seronegative. This sequence joins TRBV5-1 and TRBJ2-5; 13 bases agree with TRBD2. Written as DNA, the CDR3 is TGCGCCAGCAGGCTTAGGGGACTAGCGGGAAAAGTTTTCCAAGAGACCCAGTACTTC. Its protein is CASRLRGLAGKVFQETQYF.